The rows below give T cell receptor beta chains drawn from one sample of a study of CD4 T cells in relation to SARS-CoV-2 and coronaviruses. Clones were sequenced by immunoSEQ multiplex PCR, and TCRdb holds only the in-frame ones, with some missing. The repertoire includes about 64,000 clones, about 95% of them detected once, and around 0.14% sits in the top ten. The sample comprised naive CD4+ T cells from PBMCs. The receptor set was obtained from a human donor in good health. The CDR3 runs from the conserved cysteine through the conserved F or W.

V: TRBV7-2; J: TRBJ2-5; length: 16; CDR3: CASSLVLAAPGETQYF
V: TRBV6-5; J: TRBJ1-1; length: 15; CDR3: CASRTEGGRNTEAFF
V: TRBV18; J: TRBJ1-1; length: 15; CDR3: CASSEGQGANTEAFF
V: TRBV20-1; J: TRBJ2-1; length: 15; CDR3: CSASLPGLGYNEQFF
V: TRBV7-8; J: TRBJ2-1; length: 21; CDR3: CASSLRSGGTSGPRQYNEQFF
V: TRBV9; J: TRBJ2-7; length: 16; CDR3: CASSVVFAGDSYEQYF
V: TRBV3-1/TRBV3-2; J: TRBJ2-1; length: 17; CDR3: CASSQVLARVSYNEQFF
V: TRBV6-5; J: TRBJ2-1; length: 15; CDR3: CASTDMQAGAGEQFF
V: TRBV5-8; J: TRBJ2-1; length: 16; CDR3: CASSRAGRGAYNEQFF
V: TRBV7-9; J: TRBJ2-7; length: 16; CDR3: CASSLGLAGVSHEQYF
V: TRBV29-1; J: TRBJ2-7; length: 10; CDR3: CSVDTYEQYF
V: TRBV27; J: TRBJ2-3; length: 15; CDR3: CASSFGPPGGDTQYF
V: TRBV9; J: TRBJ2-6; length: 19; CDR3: CASSVDRGQGKSGANVLTF
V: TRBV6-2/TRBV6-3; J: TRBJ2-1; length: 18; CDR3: CASSYSAPSGRSWNEQFF
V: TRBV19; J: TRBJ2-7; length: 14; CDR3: CASSVDTGTYEQYF
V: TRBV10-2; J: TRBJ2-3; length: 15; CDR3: CASSDSRDPFPPQYF
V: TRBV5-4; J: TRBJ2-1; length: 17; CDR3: CASSPGEGQGAGNEQFF
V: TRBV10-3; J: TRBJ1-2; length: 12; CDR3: CAISESSWGYTF
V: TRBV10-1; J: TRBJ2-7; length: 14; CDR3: CASSVASGPLEQYF
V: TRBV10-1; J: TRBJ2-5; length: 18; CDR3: CASSESMLVRDRAKTQYF
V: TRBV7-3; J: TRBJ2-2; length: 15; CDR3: CASSRTSGPTGELFF
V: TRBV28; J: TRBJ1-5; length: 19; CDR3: CASSWDRATGGDSNQPQHF
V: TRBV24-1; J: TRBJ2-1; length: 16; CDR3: CATSDSSLVSGNEQFF
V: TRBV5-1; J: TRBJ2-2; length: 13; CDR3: CASSEEPPGELFF
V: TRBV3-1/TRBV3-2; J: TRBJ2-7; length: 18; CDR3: CASSPSGGLAGGTYEQYF
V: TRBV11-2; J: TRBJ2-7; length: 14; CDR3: CASSRDLGIYEQYF
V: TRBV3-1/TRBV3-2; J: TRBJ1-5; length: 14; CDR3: CASSQGPVNQPQHF
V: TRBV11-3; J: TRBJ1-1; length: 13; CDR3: CASSFRPGTEAFF
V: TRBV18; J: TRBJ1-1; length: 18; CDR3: CASSLQPPAGGAGTEAFF
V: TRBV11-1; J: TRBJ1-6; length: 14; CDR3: CASSSRTGISPLHF
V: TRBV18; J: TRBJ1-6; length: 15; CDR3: CASSPGTGHNSPLHF
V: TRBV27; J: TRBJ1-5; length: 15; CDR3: CASSFTGMGNQPQHF
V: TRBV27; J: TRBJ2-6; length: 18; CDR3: CASRKGRDTYSGANVLTF
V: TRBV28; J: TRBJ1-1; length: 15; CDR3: CASSFPQGMSTEAFF
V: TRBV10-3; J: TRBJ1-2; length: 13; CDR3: CAISDWQGYGYTF
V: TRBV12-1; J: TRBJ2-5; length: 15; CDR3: CASSFVYGRGETQYF
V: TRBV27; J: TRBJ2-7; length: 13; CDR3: CASSGGGTYEQYF
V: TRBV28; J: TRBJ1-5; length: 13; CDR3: CASSPGGQQPQHF
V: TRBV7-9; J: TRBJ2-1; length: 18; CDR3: CASSLDRGVGTSYNEQFF
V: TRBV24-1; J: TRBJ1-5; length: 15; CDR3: CATSDRTGPGQPQHF
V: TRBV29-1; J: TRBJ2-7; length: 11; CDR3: CSVDFYGEQYF
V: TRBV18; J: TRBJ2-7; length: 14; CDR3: CASSPKSGVVEQYF
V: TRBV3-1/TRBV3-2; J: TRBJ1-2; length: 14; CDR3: CASSPGIRNYGYTF
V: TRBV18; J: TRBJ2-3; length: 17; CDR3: CASSPSPGLVGTDTQYF
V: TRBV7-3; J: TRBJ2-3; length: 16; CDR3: CASSPQQGVSTDTQYF
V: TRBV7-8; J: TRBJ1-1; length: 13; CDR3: CASSLAERRVAFF
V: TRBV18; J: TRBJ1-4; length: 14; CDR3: CASSPGQLNEKLFF
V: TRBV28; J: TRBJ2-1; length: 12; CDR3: CASSLGTVTPFF
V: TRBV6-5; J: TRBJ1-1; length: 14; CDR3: CASTATGESTEAFF